This T cell receptor beta chain was recorded in a study of shared clonotypes between healthy human individuals. Some clones are missing from TCRdb's copy, which holds only in-frame ones; the method was immunoSEQ multiplex PCR. Among about 700,000 clones listed, 92% were seen once. Naive-designated CD8 cells lacked CD45RO, were positively enriched for CCR7, and omitted terminally differentiated effector memory CD45RA+ cells. The CDR3 loop spans 16 amino acids. Germline V gives CDR1 PRHDT, CDR2 FYEKMQ (reference sequence). V was pared by 5 bases and J by 0 bases, with 9 bases of the junction left unmatched. This clone has just one count.

The clonotype comes from a man aged 25 to 40 in good health. The V and J genes are TRBV13 and TRBJ1-2; 7 bases match TRBD1. The source material was naive CD8+ T cells sorted from blood. CDR3 in DNA: TGTGCCAGCAGCCAGGGGGAGGAGGGGGCTAACTATGGCTACACCTTC. It codes for CASSQGEEGANYGYTF.